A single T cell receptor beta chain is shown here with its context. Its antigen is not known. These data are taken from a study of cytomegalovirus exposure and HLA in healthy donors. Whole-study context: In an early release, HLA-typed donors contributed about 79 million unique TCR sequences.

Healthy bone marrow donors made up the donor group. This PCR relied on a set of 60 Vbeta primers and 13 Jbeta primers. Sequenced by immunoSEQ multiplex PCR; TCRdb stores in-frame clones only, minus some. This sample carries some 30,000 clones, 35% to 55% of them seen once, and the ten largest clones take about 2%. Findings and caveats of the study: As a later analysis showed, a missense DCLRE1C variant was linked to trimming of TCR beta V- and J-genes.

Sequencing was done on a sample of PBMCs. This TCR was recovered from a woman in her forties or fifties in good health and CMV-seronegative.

CDR3 nucleotide sequence: TGTGCCAGCAGCTTACGGTTTACCGGGGAGCTGTTTTTT. It yields the protein CASSLRFTGELFF. The chain combines TRBV27 with TRBJ2-2; D is undetermined. V was pared by 6 bases and J by 5 bases, with 10 bases between. The CDR3 is 13 amino acids. CDR1 and CDR2 (germline): MNHEY, SMNVEV (reference sequence).